This TCR beta chain derives from a study of blood T cell repertoires in COVID-19. Whole-study context: Material from acute and convalescent COVID-19 was sourced from the United States, Italy and Spain.

This CDR3 is 16 amino acids long. V was clipped by 5 bases and J by 0 bases, with 15 bases between them. Germline V gene lookup returns CDR1 MNHEY and CDR2 SMNVEV (reference sequence). The protocol was immunoSEQ multiplex PCR, while the TCRdb copy is restricted to in-frame clones and leaves out a portion. The table has fewer than 450,000 clones, roughly 87% seen once. What was sequenced was PBMCs or T cells enriched from blood (not recorded which). The source is a woman aged 30 to 39 who had recovered from COVID-19. This chain links TRBV27 with TRBJ2-3; D perhaps matches TRBD2 (7 bases). This chain's CDR3 is CASSPTRGASTDTQYF. CDR3 nucleotide sequence: TGTGCCAGCAGTCCAACTCGGGGGGCTAGCACAGATACGCAGTATTTT.